This is a list of T cell receptor beta chains from one sample in a study of CD8+CD57+ T cells in acquired aplastic anemia. TCRdb reprocessed the reads via MiXCR and lists one record per CDR3 protein. The top ten hold 0.82% of the sample, which has 450,000 to 600,000 distinct CDR3 sequences, roughly a third seen once. The sample comprised sorted CD4+, CD8+, or CD8+CD57+ T cells (not recorded which) from PBMCs. All receptors come from a human donor with aplastic anemia. Each CDR3 is given with its conserved first and last residue. A D gene is named only where the DNA matches it firmly. Part of the rows lack a size; the others show once, few, many or a class for expanded clones.

- TRBD1 TRBJ2-7 TRBV20-1 TGCAGTGCTAGTCCGGACAGAAAAAAGACCGGGACAGGGAGCTCCTACGAGCAGTACTTC CSASPDRKKTGTGSSYEQYF
many - TRBJ2-5 TRBV2 TGTGCCAGCAGTGGACGAGAGACCCAGTACTTC CASSGRETQYF
- TRBD2 TRBJ2-1 TRBV6-5 TGTGCCAGCAGTTTTTCGGGACTAAACAATGAGCAGTTCTTC CASSFSGLNNEQFF
- - TRBJ1-5 TRBV30 TGTGCCTGGAGTACCTCCCGCGCAGGCTTGAATCAGCCCCAGCATTTT CAWSTSRAGLNQPQHF
- - TRBJ1-6 TRBV10-3 TGTGCCATCAGTGAGCTGAACCACACCCGCGACTTT CAISELNHTRDF
many - TRBJ1-2 TRBV20-1 TGCAGTGCTAGGGCCGACTACACCTTC CSARADYTF
- TRBD1 TRBJ2-7 TRBV20-1 TGCAGTGCGCGGAAGACAGGGCGGGACGAGCAGTACTTC CSARKTGRDEQYF
- TRBD1 TRBJ1-2 TRBV2 TGTGCCAGCAGACAGGGGGCACAGTTCAACCTTAACTATGGCTACACCTTC CASRQGAQFNLNYGYTF
many - TRBJ2-7 TRBV2 TGTGCCGGAGCAGTAGGCCTGACTTGGTACGAGCAGTACTTC CAGAVGLTWYEQYF
- - TRBJ2-1 TRBV19 TGTGCCAGTACTCCACCATCAGGGCGGGAGCAGTTCTTC CASTPPSGREQFF
many - TRBJ2-1 TRBV15 TGTGCCACAGACCGGGGGACCGAATACCACAATGAGCAGTTCTTC CATDRGTEYHNEQFF
- TRBD1 TRBJ1-3 TRBV9 TGTGCCAGCAGCGCTCGACAGGGGGCATTTGGAAACACCATATATTTT CASSARQGAFGNTIYF
once - TRBJ1-5 TRBV30 TGTGCCTGGAGTCGGGACGGTCAGCCCCAGCATTTT CAWSRDGQPQHF
- - TRBJ1-1 TRBV20-1 TGCAGTGCTGGGAAAAGAACAGGCAACACTGAAGCTTTCTTT CSAGKRTGNTEAFF
once - TRBJ1-1 TRBV20-1 TGCAGCCCCTGGGAACCGAACACTGAAGCTTTCTTT CSPWEPNTEAFF
few TRBD2 TRBJ2-5 TRBV11-2 TGTGCCAGCAGCTTAAGGCGAGCGGGGGGACAAGAGACCCAGTACTTC CASSLRRAGGQETQYF
- - TRBJ1-1 TRBV30 TGTGCCTGGAGTGTAGGGCATAACACTGAAGCTTTCTTT CAWSVGHNTEAFF
- TRBD1 TRBJ2-2 TRBV11-2 TGTGCCAGCAGCTGGACCGGGACAGGGGGCGGGGAGCTGTTTTTT CASSWTGTGGGELFF
few TRBD1 TRBJ1-3 TRBV6-1 TGTGCCAGCAGAAGGGGACAGACCTCTGGAAACACCATATATTTT CASRRGQTSGNTIYF
few - TRBJ2-1 TRBV5-6 TGTGCCAGCAGCCGGTTGGGGGGCGGCTCCTACAATGAGCAGTTCTTC CASSRLGGGSYNEQFF
many - TRBJ1-2 TRBV10-3 TGTGCCATCAGTGGCACCTTAGGGTCGGATGGCTACACCTTC CAISGTLGSDGYTF
few - TRBJ1-6 TRBV30 TGTGCCTGGAACCCGCCCGGGCCTAATTCACCCCTCCACTTT CAWNPPGPNSPLHF
many - TRBJ1-2 TRBV14 TGTGCCAGCAGCCAAGATTCCGGAAAATATGGCTACACCTTC CASSQDSGKYGYTF
few - TRBJ2-7 TRBV30 TGTGCCTGGAGTGTAATCTCCTACGAGCAGTACTTC CAWSVISYEQYF
- - TRBJ2-1 TRBV29-1 TGCAGCCTTTACGCAGGGGAGATCTACAATGAGCAGTTCTTC CSLYAGEIYNEQFF
- TRBD1 TRBJ1-1 TRBV24-1 TGTGCCACCCCTCAATTTGGTCAACTTCCGGGACAGGTAAACACTGAAGCTTTCTTT CATPQFGQLPGQVNTEAFF
- TRBD2 TRBJ2-1 TRBV20-1 TGCAGTGCTGGACGGACTAGCGGGGGCGCCGGCCTTCCCAATGAGCAGTTCTTC CSAGRTSGGAGLPNEQFF
few - TRBJ2-7 TRBV19 TGTGCCAGTCACGGGGGACAAATCTACGAGCAGTACTTC CASHGGQIYEQYF
- - TRBJ1-2 TRBV3-1 TGTGCCAGTAGCCAAGCCGGGCCGGGGGTTGGCTACACCTTC CASSQAGPGVGYTF
- - TRBJ1-4 TRBV6-2/TRBV6-3 TGTGCCAGTATAGACAGGTTTAGTCCAACTAATGAAAAACTGTTTTTT CASIDRFSPTNEKLFF
- TRBD2 TRBJ2-5 TRBV6-2/TRBV6-3 TGTGCCAGCAGTAGTACTAGCGGGACAGCGACCCAGTACTTC CASSSTSGTATQYF
once - TRBJ2-7 TRBV29-1 TGCAGCACGGAAGCGGACGGATCCGAGCAGTACTTC CSTEADGSEQYF
- - TRBJ1-1 TRBV7-9 TGTGCCAGCAGTGAAGGTTTATACACTGAAGCTTTCTTT CASSEGLYTEAFF
many - TRBJ1-5 TRBV7-2 TGTGCCAGCAGCTTAATAGGGGAGCGCAGGGAGCCCCAGCATTTT CASSLIGERREPQHF
many - TRBJ2-7 TRBV13 TGTGCCAGCAGCTTAGGGTCCCCAAAGGGCGAGCAGTACTTC CASSLGSPKGEQYF
once - TRBJ1-2 TRBV19 TGTGCCAGTAGTCCTCGACAGGCGGCTTCCTATGGCTACACCTTC CASSPRQAASYGYTF
few - TRBJ1-4 TRBV12-3/TRBV12-4 TGTGCCAGCAGTTTAGATTCCAGGGTCGAAAAACTGTTTTTT CASSLDSRVEKLFF
many TRBD1 TRBJ1-2 TRBV19 TGTGCCAGTAGTCCAACGGGACAGAACTATGGCTACACCTTC CASSPTGQNYGYTF
few TRBD2 TRBJ2-1 TRBV20-1 TGCAGTGCTCCACGACTAGCGGGAGCTGATGAGCAGTTCTTC CSAPRLAGADEQFF
- TRBD2 TRBJ2-5 TRBV2 TGTGCCAGCAGCCCGGGAGGGGAAGAGACCCAGTACTTC CASSPGGEETQYF